This T cell receptor (beta chain) was identified during a study of T-cell reconstitution after alpha-beta-depleted transplantation in children. Points from the study as a whole: There were reportedly several hundred expanded graft clones from which alpha-beta T cells came about two months after transplant. Among T cells one year after transplant, newly produced cells accounted for most counts and diversity.

For TCRbeta, the library was prepared with unique molecular identifiers. Each CDR3 protein is one row after TCRdb ran MiXCR on the PCR reads. The table records 450,000 to 700,000 distinct CDR3 sequences, 25% to 30% of them present only once. Details on this clonotype: Its antigen is currently unknown.

The TCR sequence derives from a boy under two years old with Wiskott-Aldrich syndrome, due to receive a stem cell transplant. The source was PBMCs, collected before TCRalphabeta/CD19-depleted stem cell transplant.

CDR3 DNA sequence: TGCAGCGGGAGGAACAATGAGCAGTTCTTC. Protein sequence: CSGRNNEQFF. J is TRBJ2-1 and V is TRBV29-1; D possibly corresponds to TRBD2 (5 bases). Germline-derived CDR1 and CDR2 are SQVTM and ANQGSEA. This CDR3 comprises 10 residues. Trimming shortened V by 7 bases and J by 5 bases, and 6 bases separated the two germline ends.